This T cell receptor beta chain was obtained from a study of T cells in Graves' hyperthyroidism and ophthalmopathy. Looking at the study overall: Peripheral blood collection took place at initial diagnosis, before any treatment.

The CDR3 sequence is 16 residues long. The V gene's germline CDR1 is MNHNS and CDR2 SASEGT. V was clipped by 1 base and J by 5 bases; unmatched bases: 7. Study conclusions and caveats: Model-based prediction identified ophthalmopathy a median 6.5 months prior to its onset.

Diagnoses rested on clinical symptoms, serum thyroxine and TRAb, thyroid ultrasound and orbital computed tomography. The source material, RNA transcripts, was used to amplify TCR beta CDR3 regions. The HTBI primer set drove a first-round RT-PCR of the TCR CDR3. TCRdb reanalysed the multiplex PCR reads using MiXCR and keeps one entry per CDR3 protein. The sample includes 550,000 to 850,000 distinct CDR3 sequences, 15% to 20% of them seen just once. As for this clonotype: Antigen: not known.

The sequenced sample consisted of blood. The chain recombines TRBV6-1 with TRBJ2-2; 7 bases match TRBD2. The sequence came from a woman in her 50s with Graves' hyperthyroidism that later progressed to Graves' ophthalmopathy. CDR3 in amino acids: CASSEVGGRKTGELFF. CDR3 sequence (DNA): TGTGCCAGCAGTGAAGTGGGGGGGAGAAAAACCGGGGAGCTGTTTTTT.